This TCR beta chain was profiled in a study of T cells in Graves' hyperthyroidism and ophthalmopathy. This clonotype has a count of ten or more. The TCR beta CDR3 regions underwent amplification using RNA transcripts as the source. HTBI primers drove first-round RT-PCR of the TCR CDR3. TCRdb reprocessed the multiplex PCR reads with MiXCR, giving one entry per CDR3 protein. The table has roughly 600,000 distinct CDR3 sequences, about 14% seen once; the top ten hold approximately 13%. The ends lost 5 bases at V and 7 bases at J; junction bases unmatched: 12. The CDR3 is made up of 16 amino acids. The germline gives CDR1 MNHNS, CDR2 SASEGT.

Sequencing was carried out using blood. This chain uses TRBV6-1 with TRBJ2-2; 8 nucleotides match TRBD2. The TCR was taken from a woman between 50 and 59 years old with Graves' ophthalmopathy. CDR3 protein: CASSSQAGVSIGELFF. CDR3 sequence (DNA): TGTGCCAGCAGTTCCCAAGCGGGAGTATCTATCGGGGAGCTGTTTTTT.